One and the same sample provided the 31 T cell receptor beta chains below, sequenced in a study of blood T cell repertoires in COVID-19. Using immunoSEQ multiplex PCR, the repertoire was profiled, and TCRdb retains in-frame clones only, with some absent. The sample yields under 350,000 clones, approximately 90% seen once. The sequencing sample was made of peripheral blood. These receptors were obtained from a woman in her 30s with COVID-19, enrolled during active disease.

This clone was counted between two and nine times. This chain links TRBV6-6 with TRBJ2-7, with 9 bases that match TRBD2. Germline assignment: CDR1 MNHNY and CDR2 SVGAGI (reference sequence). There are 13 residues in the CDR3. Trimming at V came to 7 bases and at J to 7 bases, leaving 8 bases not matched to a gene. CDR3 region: CASTAGGPVEQYF. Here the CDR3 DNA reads TGTGCCAGCACCGCGGGAGGGCCGGTTGAGCAGTACTTC.

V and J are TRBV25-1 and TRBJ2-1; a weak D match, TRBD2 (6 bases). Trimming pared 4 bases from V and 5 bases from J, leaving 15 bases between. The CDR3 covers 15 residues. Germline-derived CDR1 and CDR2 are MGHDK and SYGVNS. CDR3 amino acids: CASSGNGSNHNEQFF. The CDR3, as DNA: TGTGCCAGCAGTGGAAACGGGAGTAACCACAATGAGCAGTTCTTC.

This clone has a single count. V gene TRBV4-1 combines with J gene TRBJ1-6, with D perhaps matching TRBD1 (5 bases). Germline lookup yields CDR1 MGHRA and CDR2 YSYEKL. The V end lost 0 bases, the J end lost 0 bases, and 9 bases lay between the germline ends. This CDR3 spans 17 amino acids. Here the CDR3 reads CASSQERQSSYNSPLHF. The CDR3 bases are TGCGCCAGCAGCCAAGAACGACAGAGCTCCTATAATTCACCCCTCCACTTT.

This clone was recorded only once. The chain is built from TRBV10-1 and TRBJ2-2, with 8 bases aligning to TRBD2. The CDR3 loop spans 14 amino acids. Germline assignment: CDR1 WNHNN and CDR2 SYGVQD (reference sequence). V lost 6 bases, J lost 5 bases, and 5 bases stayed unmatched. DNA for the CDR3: TGCGCCAGCAGGCCCAGCGGGAGTACCGGGGAGCTGTTTTTT. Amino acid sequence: CASRPSGSTGELFF.

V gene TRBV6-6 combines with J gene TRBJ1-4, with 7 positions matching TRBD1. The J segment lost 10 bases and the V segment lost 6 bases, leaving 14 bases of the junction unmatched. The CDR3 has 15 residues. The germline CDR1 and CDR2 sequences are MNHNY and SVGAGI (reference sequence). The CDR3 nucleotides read TGTGCCAGCAGCCTCTTGACAGGGAAAAAGGCAAAACTGTTTTTT. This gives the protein CASSLLTGKKAKLFF.

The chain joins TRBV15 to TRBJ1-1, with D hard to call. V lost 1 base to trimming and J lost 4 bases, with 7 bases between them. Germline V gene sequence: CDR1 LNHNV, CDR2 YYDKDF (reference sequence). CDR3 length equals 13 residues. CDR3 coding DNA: TGTGCCACCAGCAGAGGTACGGGCACTGAAGCTTTCTTT. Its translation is CATSRGTGTEAFF.

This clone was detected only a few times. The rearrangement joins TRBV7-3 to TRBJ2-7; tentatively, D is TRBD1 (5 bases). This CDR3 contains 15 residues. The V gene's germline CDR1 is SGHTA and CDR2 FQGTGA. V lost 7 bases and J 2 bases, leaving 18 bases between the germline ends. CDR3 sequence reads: CASIQKTGYPYEQYF. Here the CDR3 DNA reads TGTGCCAGCATCCAAAAAACAGGCTATCCCTACGAGCAGTACTTC.

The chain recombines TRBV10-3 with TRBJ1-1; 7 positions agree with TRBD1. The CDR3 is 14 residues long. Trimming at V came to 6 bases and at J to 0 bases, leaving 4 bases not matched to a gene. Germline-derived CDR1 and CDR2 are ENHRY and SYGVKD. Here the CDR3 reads CAIRRDSMNTEAFF. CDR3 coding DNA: TGTGCCATCAGGAGGGACAGCATGAACACTGAAGCTTTCTTT.

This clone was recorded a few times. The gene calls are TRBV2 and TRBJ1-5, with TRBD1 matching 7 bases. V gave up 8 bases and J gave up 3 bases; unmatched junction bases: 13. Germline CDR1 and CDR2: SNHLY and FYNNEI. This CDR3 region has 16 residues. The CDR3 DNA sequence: TGTGCCAGCGGCGAGACAGGGACGGAGAACAATCAGCCCCAGCATTTT. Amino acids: CASGETGTENNQPQHF.

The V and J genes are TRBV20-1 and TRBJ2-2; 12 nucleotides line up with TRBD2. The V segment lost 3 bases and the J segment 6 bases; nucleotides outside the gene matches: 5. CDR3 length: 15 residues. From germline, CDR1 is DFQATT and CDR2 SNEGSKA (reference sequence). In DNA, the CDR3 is TGCAGTGCTAGTAAGCTAGCGGGAGGGTCCGGGGAGCTGTTTTTT. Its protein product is CSASKLAGGSGELFF.

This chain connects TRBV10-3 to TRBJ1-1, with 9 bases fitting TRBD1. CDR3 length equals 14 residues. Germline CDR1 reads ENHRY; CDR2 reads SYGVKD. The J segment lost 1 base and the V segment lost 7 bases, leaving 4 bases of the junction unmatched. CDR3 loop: CAIMPGQGNTEAFF. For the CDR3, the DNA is TGTGCCATCATGCCGGGACAGGGGAACACTGAAGCTTTCTTT.

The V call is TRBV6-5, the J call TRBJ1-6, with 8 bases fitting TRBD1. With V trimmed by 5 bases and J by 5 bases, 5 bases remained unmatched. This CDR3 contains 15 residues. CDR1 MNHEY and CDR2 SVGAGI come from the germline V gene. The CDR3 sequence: CASSPQGGHNSPLHF. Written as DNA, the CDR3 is TGTGCCAGCAGTCCACAGGGGGGTCATAATTCACCCCTCCACTTT.

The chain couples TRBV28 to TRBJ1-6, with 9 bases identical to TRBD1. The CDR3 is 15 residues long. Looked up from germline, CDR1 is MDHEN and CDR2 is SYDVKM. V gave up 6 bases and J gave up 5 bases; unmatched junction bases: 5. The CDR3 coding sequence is TGTGCCAGCAGCATACAGGGGGCACATAATTCACCCCTCCACTTT. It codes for CASSIQGAHNSPLHF. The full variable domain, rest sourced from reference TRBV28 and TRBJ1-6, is DVKVTQSSRYLVKRTGEKVFLECVQDMDHENMFWYRQDPGLGLRLIYFSYDVKMKEKGDIPEGYSVSREKKERFSLILESASTNQTSMYLCASSIQGAHNSPLHFGNGTRLTVT.

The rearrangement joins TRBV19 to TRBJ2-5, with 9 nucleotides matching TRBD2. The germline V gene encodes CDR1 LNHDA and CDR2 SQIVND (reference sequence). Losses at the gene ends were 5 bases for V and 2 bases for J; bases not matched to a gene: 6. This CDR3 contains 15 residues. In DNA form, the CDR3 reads TGTGCCAGTAGTGGGGCGCGGGAGGGGCAAGAGACCCAGTACTTC. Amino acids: CASSGAREGQETQYF.

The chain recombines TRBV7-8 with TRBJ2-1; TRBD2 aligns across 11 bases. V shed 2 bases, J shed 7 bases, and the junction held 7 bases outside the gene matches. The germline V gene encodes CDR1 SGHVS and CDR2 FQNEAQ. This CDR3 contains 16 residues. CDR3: CASSLFETSGANEQFF. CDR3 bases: TGTGCCAGCAGCTTATTCGAGACTAGCGGGGCGAATGAGCAGTTCTTC.

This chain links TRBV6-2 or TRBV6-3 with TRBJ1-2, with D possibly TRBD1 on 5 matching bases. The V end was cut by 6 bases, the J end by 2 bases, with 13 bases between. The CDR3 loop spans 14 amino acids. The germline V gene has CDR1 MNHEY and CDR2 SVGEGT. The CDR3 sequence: CASSEQASNYGYTF. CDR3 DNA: TGTGCCAGCAGCGAACAGGCTTCAAACTATGGCTACACCTTC.

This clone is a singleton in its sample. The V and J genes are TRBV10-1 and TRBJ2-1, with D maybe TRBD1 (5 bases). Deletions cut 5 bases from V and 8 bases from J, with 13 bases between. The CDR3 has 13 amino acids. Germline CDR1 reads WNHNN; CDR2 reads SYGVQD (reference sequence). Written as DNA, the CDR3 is TGCGCCAGCAGTCATTCCCAGGGCTATGAGCAGTTCTTC. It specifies CASSHSQGYEQFF.

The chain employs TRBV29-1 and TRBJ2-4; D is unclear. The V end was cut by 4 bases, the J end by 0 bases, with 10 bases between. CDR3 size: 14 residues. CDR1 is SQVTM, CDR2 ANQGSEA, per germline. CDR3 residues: CSVVVPLAKNIQYF. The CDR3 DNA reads TGCAGCGTTGTGGTCCCACTAGCCAAAAACATTCAGTACTTC. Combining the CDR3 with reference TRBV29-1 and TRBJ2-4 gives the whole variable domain SAVISQKPSRDICQRGTSLTIQCQVDSQVTMMFWYRQQPGQSLTLIATANQGSEATYESGFVIDKFPISRPNLTFSTLTVSNMSPEDSSIYLCSVVVPLAKNIQYFGAGTRLSVL.

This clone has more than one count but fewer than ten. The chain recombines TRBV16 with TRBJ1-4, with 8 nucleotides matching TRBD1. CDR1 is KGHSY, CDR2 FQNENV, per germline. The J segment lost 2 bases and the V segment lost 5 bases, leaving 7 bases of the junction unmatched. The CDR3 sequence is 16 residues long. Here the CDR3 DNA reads TGTGCCAGCAGCGGACAGTCAGGGGGCACTAATGAAAAACTGTTTTTT. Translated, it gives CASSGQSGGTNEKLFF.

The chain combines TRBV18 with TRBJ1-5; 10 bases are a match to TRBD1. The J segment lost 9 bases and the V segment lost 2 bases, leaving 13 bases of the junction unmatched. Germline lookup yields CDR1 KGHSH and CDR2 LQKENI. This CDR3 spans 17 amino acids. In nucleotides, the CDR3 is TGTGCCAGCTCACCAGACGCGACAGGGGGCTCACTCAGGCCCCAGCATTTT. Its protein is CASSPDATGGSLRPQHF.

The CDR3, as DNA: TGTGCCAGCAGCACGGACCGGGGCACTGAAGCTTTCTTT. Protein sequence: CASSTDRGTEAFF. This chain links TRBV7-2 with TRBJ1-1; D gene unclear. The germline V gene has CDR1 SGHTA and CDR2 FQGNSA. Trimming removed 5 bases at V and 4 bases at J, with 11 bases between. CDR3 length equals 13 residues.

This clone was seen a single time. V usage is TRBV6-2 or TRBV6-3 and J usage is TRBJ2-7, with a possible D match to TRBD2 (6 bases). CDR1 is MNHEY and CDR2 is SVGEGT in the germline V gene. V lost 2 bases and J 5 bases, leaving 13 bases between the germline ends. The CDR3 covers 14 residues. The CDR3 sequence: CASSYGLLAHEQYF. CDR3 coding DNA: TGTGCCAGCAGTTACGGACTACTTGCCCACGAGCAGTACTTC.

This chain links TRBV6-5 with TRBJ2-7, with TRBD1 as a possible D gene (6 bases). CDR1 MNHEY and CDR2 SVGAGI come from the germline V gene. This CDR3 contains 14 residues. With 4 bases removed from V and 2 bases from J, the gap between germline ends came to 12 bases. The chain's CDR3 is CASSFDRSTYEQYF. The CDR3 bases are TGTGCCAGCAGTTTCGACAGGTCCACCTACGAGCAGTACTTC.

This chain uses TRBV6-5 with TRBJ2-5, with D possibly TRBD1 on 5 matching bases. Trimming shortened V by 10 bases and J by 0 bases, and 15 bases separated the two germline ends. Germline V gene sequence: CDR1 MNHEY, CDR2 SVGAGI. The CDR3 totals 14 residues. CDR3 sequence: CATVSPGNQETQYF. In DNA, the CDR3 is TGTGCCACAGTTAGCCCAGGGAACCAAGAGACCCAGTACTTC.

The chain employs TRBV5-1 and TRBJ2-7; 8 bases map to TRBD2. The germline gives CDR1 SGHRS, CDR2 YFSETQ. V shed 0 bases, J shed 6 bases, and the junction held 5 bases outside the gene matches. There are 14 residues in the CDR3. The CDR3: CASSLGPGGPEQYF. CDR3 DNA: TGCGCCAGCAGCTTGGGACCGGGAGGGCCCGAGCAGTACTTC.

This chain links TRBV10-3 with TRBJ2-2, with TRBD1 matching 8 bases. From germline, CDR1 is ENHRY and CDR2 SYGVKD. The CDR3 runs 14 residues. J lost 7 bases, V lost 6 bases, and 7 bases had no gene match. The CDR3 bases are TGTGCCATCAGCTCGACAGGGGATCACGGGGAGCTGTTTTTT. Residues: CAISSTGDHGELFF.

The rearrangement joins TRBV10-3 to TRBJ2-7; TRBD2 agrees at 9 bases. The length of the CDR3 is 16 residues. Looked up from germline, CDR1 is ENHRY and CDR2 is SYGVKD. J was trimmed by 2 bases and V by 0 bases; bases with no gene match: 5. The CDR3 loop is CAISESGSSGTYEQYF. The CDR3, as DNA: TGTGCCATCAGTGAGTCAGGTTCTAGCGGGACCTACGAGCAGTACTTC.

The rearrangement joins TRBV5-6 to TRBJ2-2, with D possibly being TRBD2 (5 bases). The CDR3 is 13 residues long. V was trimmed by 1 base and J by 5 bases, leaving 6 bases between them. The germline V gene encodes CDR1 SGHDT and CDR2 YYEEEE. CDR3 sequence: CASSLSGTGELFF. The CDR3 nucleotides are TGTGCCAGCAGCTTGTCGGGAACCGGGGAGCTGTTTTTT.

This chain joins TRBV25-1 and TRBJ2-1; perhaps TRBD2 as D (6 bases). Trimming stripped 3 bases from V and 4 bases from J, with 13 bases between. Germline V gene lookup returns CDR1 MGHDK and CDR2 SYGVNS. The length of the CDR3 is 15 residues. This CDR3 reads CASSEEGWLYNEQFF. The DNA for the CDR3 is TGTGCCAGCAGTGAGGAGGGGTGGCTTTACAATGAGCAGTTCTTC.

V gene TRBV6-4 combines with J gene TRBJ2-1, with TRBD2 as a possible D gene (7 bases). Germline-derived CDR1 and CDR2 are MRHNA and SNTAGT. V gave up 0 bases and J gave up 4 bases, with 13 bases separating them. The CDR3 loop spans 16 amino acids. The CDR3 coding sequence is TGTGCCAGCAGTGACTCAGGAGGGGGAGGGTACAATGAGCAGTTCTTC. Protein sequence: CASSDSGGGGYNEQFF.

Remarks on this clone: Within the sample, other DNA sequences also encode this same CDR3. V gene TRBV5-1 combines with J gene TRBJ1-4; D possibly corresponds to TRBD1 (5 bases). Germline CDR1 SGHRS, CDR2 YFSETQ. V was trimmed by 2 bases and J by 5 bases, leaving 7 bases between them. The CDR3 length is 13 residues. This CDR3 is CASSFTGNEKLFF. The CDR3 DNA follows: TGCGCCAGCAGCTTCACAGGAAATGAAAAACTGTTTTTT.